This is a list of T cell receptor beta chains from one sample in a study of T cell responses to AZD1222 COVID-19 vaccine. The method was immunoSEQ multiplex PCR; TCRdb's version includes in-frame clones alone and lacks a portion of them. This table holds about 150,000 clones, 90% to 95% found once. Sequenced material: peripheral blood, taken 28 days after the second AZD1222 dose. Receptors originate from an adult who received the AZD1222 COVID-19 vaccine. Both conserved end residues are trimmed from each CDR3. The D gene is left open where the match is weak.

J | V | D | CDR3
TRBJ1-5 | TRBV9 | - | ASSEGNSYQPQH
TRBJ2-7 | TRBV18 | TRBD2 | ASSVPGTSSYEQY
TRBJ2-7 | TRBV5-6 | - | ASSLGISYEQY
TRBJ1-2 | TRBV7-9 | - | ASYDGRYGYT
TRBJ2-7 | TRBV7-9 | TRBD2 | ASSLSSSAGGSYEQY
TRBJ2-7 | TRBV27 | - | ASSLRKARGGGYEQY
TRBJ2-7 | TRBV28 | TRBD2 | ASSLRVRREGRSYEQY
TRBJ1-1 | TRBV5-6 | - | ASSLLGTEAF
TRBJ2-7 | TRBV28 | - | ASSLLGVPKQY
TRBJ1-2 | TRBV2 | - | ASQRQGYGYT
TRBJ2-1 | TRBV7-2 | TRBD1 | ASSSYGQGNEQF
TRBJ1-5 | TRBV19 | - | ASSIQGVRQPQH
TRBJ2-5 | TRBV18 | - | ASSPPSGSWTQY
TRBJ2-1 | TRBV9 | TRBD2 | ASSVDGGAYNEQF
TRBJ2-3 | TRBV19 | TRBD1 | ASSIQGAGDTQY
TRBJ2-7 | TRBV7-9 | - | ASSLVAYEQY
TRBJ1-1 | TRBV7-9 | - | ASSLDLMLYTEAF
TRBJ1-1 | TRBV6-5 | - | ASSYWESGPTEAF
TRBJ1-2 | TRBV29-1 | TRBD1 | SVEGTGSSGYT
TRBJ2-2 | TRBV27 | - | ASKAGNTGELF
TRBJ1-1 | TRBV2 | TRBD1 | ASSVIPGQGNTEAF
TRBJ1-4 | TRBV3-1/TRBV3-2 | - | ASSDHKTAPTNEKLF
TRBJ2-1 | TRBV28 | TRBD2 | ASTLTASGIRYNEQF